This TCR beta chain was documented in a study of cytomegalovirus exposure and HLA in healthy donors. General observations from the study: HLA-A and HLA-B allele assignments for most subjects were reportedly predicted accurately using TCR beta sequences. In a later analysis, a missense DCLRE1C variant was linked to TCR beta V- and J-gene trimming.

The CDR3 spans 13 residues. Trimming left V 2 bases short and J 6 bases short, with 10 bases between. Germline V CDR1 and CDR2: MNHNY, SVGAGI (reference sequence). Details on this clone: No antigen is known for it.

The study ran its PCR with 60 Vbeta and 13 Jbeta primers. Repertoires were generated with immunoSEQ multiplex PCR, while TCRdb's copy carries only in-frame clones and drops some. The sample comprises over 140,000 clones, about 80% of which are singletons, and roughly 1.4% rests with the top ten. This TCR was sampled from a man aged 30-40 years in good health and CMV-seropositive. The sample was PBMCs. V gene TRBV6-6 combines with J gene TRBJ1-2; D perhaps matches TRBD1 (5 bases). CDR3 bases: TGTGCCAGCAGTTACGGGGGGTCAAATGGCTACACCTTC. Translating it yields CASSYGGSNGYTF.